One and the same sample provided the 21 T cell receptor beta chains below, sequenced in a study of shared clonotypes between healthy human individuals. Only in-frame clones appear in the TCRdb table, and some are missing; sequencing was by immunoSEQ multiplex PCR. The sample has hundreds of thousands of clones, 55% to 85% seen once. Sequenced input: memory CD4+ T cells sorted from blood. Stated subset: CD45RA-negative fraction. The receptors derive from a woman aged 30 to 39 in good health.

This clone was counted only a few times. The chain links TRBV21-1 to TRBJ2-2; the D call of TRBD2 is as the table states it, not checked on the DNA. TRBV21-1 is an annotated pseudogene. CDR3 length: 15 amino acids. For the CDR3, the DNA is TGTGCCAGCAGCCCGGGTGGCTCAGACACCGGGGAGCTGTTTTTT. Protein product: CASSPGGSDTGELFF.

The V call is TRBV19, the J call TRBJ1-2; TRBD1 agrees at 8 bases. V dropped 6 bases and J dropped 0; count of bases not matched to a gene: 0. Germline CDR1 reads LNHDA; CDR2 reads SQIVND (reference sequence). This CDR3 is 13 amino acids long. CDR3 sequence: CASRGQANYGYTF. The CDR3 DNA follows: TGTGCCAGTAGGGGACAGGCTAACTATGGCTACACCTTC.

This clone was recorded a few times. Distinct nucleotide sequences in the sample also encode this CDR3. The chain couples TRBV11-2 to TRBJ1-5; D ambiguous. Trimming took off 0 bases at V and 5 bases at J, with 5 bases between the two ends. The CDR3 consists of 13 residues. Germline V CDR1 and CDR2: SGHAT, FQNNGV. CDR3 protein: CASSLDGDQPQHF. The CDR3 DNA follows: TGTGCCAGCAGCTTAGATGGCGATCAGCCCCAGCATTTT.

The chain has TRBV7-2 and TRBJ2-5, with a possible D match to TRBD1 (6 bases). The CDR3 is made up of 13 amino acids. Trimming removed 7 bases from V and 5 bases from J, with 14 bases in between. In germline, CDR1 is SGHTA, CDR2 FQGNSA. CDR3 residues: CASTPRGAETQYF. Here the CDR3 DNA reads TGTGCCAGCACCCCCAGGGGAGCTGAGACCCAGTACTTC. Full variable domain (missing parts from reference TRBV7-2 and TRBJ2-5): GAGVSQSPSNKVTEKGKDVELRCDPISGHTALYWYRQSLGQGLEFLIYFQGNSAPDKSGLPSDRFSAERTGGSVSTLTIQRTQQEDSAVYLCASTPRGAETQYFGPGTRLLVL.

The V and J genes are TRBV18 and TRBJ2-1; TRBD2 agrees at 7 bases. The CDR3 spans 16 residues. V shed 3 bases and J 0 bases; nucleotides not matched to a gene: 5. Germline V gene lookup returns CDR1 KGHSH and CDR2 LQKENI. The CDR3 loop reads CASSPIGGSSYNEQFF. In DNA form, the CDR3 reads TGTGCCAGCTCACCGATAGGCGGGAGCTCCTACAATGAGCAGTTCTTC.

The chain combines TRBV6-5 with TRBJ2-1; D not certain. Looked up from germline, CDR1 is MNHEY and CDR2 is SVGAGI. Trimming removed 5 bases at V and 7 bases at J, with 15 bases between. This CDR3 is 14 amino acids long. The CDR3 nucleotides are TGTGCCAGCAGTCCACGGACCGGATATAATGAGCAGTTCTTC. It codes for CASSPRTGYNEQFF.

The J gene is TRBJ2-5, the V gene TRBV28, with TRBD2 matching 9 bases. V was pared by 5 bases and J by 5 bases, with 9 bases of the junction left unmatched. This CDR3 spans 15 amino acids. The germline CDR1 and CDR2 sequences are MDHEN and SYDVKM. CDR3 sequence (DNA): TGTGCCAGCAGTCTTAGCGGGAGATTAGTTGAGACCCAGTACTTC. This sequence encodes CASSLSGRLVETQYF.

This chain links TRBV6-5 with TRBJ1-1; TRBD1 matches at 7 bases. The germline CDR1 and CDR2 sequences are MNHEY and SVGAGI. Germline trimming cut 7 bases from V and 5 bases from J; bases unmatched to any gene: 10. CDR3 size: 14 residues. For the CDR3, the DNA is TGTGCCAGCATCAACAGGGGCTCGGGTACTGAAGCTTTCTTT. Its translation is CASINRGSGTEAFF.

J is TRBJ2-7 and V is TRBV7-3; TRBD1 might be the D (5 bases). Trimming removed 5 bases from V and 3 bases from J, with 17 bases in between. CDR1 SGHTA and CDR2 FQGTGA come from the germline V gene. This CDR3 is built from 15 residues. The CDR3 coding sequence is TGTGCCAGCAGCCCCGGGCAGGGCCTTTTCTACGAGCAGTACTTC. Protein sequence: CASSPGQGLFYEQYF.

This clone occurred many times. The chain couples TRBV6-6 to TRBJ1-5; 7 bases line up with TRBD1. This CDR3 has 15 amino acids. The germline V gene has CDR1 MNHNY and CDR2 SVGAGI (reference sequence). V was clipped by 6 bases and J by 7 bases; unmatched bases: 12. Written as DNA, the CDR3 is TGTGCCAGCAGCCGACAGGGCCAGCAGGGACAGCCCCAGCATTTT. The encoded protein is CASSRQGQQGQPQHF.

This rearrangement joins TRBV7-6 to TRBJ2-6; D ambiguous. The germline V and J ends were trimmed by 3 bases and 0 bases, with 9 bases remaining between them. CDR3 length: 16 residues. In germline, CDR1 is SGHVS, CDR2 FNYEAQ. The CDR3 DNA is TGTGCCAGCAGCTTGGGTGTGGACTCTGGGGCCAACGTCCTGACTTTC. It encodes CASSLGVDSGANVLTF. Using reference TRBV7-6 and TRBJ2-6 for the parts outside the CDR3, the full variable domain is GAGVSQSPRYKVTKRGQDVALRCDPISGHVSLYWYRQALGQGPEFLTYFNYEAQQDKSGLPNDRFSAERPEGSISTLTIQRTEQRDSAMYRCASSLGVDSGANVLTFGAGSRLTVL.

The chain employs TRBV10-3 and TRBJ1-5, with D perhaps matching TRBD1 (6 bases). CDR3 size: 13 residues. V dropped 9 bases and J dropped 3 bases, with 12 bases sitting between them. The germline V gene encodes CDR1 ENHRY and CDR2 SYGVKD. The CDR3 sequence is CAMNGQPNQPQHF. The CDR3 nucleotides read TGTGCCATGAATGGACAGCCCAATCAGCCCCAGCATTTT.

The J gene is TRBJ1-2, the V gene TRBV27; the D is unclear. Germline CDR1 MNHEY, CDR2 SMNVEV (reference sequence). This CDR3 has 9 amino acids. Trimming shortened V by 8 bases and J by 7 bases, and 5 bases separated the two germline ends. In DNA, the CDR3 is TGTGCCAGCTCCCCTGGCTACACCTTC. This translates into CASSPGYTF.

The chain employs TRBV2 and TRBJ2-7; 7 bases agree with TRBD2. This CDR3 comprises 13 residues. V shed 6 bases and J 0 bases; nucleotides not matched to a gene: 2. Germline assignment: CDR1 SNHLY and CDR2 FYNNEI. In DNA, the CDR3 is TGTGCCAGCAGGACGGGAGGCTCCTACGAGCAGTACTTC. Protein sequence: CASRTGGSYEQYF.

This chain connects TRBV5-6 to TRBJ2-2; 9 bases are shared with TRBD1. Per germline, CDR1 SGHDT and CDR2 YYEEEE. The CDR3 is made up of 15 amino acids. V lost 4 bases and J lost 2; bases outside the gene matches: 3. The CDR3, as DNA: TGTGCCAGCAGCCGGACAGGGGTCAACACCGGGGAGCTGTTTTTT. This gives the protein CASSRTGVNTGELFF.

The chain couples TRBV5-1 to TRBJ2-1, with TRBD2 matching over 9 bases. Germline V gives CDR1 SGHRS, CDR2 YFSETQ. The J segment lost 3 bases and the V segment lost 0 bases, leaving 7 bases of the junction unmatched. The CDR3 length is 17 residues. The chain's CDR3 is CASSLAVGSGSYNEQFF. The DNA for the CDR3 is TGCGCCAGCAGCTTGGCCGTCGGTAGCGGGAGCTACAATGAGCAGTTCTTC.

Ten or more counts support this clone. The chain is built from TRBV10-1 and TRBJ1-1; D not certain. Germline V gene data show CDR1 as WNHNN and CDR2 as SYGVQD (reference sequence). The CDR3 spans 12 residues. V was trimmed by 7 bases and J by 4 bases, leaving 10 bases between them. As DNA, the CDR3 is TGCGCCAGCATAGGGAGTGGCACTGAAGCTTTCTTT. Protein: CASIGSGTEAFF.

The CDR3 DNA follows: TGCGCCAGCAGCTTGGACGGGAGGGCCGTAGATACGCAGTATTTT. It specifies CASSLDGRAVDTQYF. V is TRBV5-1 and J is TRBJ2-3; 8 bases map to TRBD2. Germline V lookup: CDR1 SGHRS, CDR2 YFSETQ. This CDR3 region has 15 residues. J was trimmed by 5 bases and V by 0 bases; bases with no gene match: 5.

The chain has TRBV19 and TRBJ1-5; 8 bases are a match to TRBD1. J lost 2 bases, V lost 7 bases, and 10 bases had no gene match. Germline loops: CDR1 LNHDA, CDR2 SQIVND (reference sequence). The CDR3 contains 16 residues. The CDR3 DNA is TGTGCCAGTACCACACGCCTGACAGGGGGCAATCAGCCCCAGCATTTT. Amino acids: CASTTRLTGGNQPQHF.

The chain combines TRBV30 with TRBJ2-3; the D call may be TRBD1 or TRBD2 (6 bases each). This CDR3 has 13 amino acids. Trimming left V 3 bases short and J 6 bases short, with 13 bases between. Per germline, CDR1 GTSNPN and CDR2 SVGIG (reference sequence). In nucleotides, the CDR3 is TGTGCCTGGAGCGGAATAGGGGGGGATACGCAGTATTTT. Amino acid sequence: CAWSGIGGDTQYF.

J is TRBJ2-5 and V is TRBV12-5, with 7 bases fitting TRBD1. The DNA end favors TRBJ2-7, so the J call may be wrong. The CDR3 consists of 19 residues. Germline V gene data show CDR1 as LGHNT and CDR2 as FRNRAP. CDR3 nucleotides: TGTGCTAGTGGTTTAACAACCTCAACAGGGGCCCCAATCTCCTACGAGCAGTACTTC. Amino acid sequence: CASGLTTSTGAPISYEQYF.